This T cell receptor beta chain was retrieved from a study of OX40 agonist ivuxolimab in advanced cancers. At the level of the study: Dosing consisted of intravenous ivuxolimab at 0.01 to 10 mg/kg every 2 weeks.

The protocol was immunoSEQ multiplex PCR, while the TCRdb copy is restricted to in-frame clones and leaves out a portion. The table lists about 67,000 clones, around 81% of them singletons. Source: CD4+ or CD8+ T cells sorted from blood, taken in a trial of the OX40 agonist ivuxolimab. This TCR was recovered from an adult with an advanced solid tumor such as melanoma, head and neck, liver or kidney cancer.

CDR3 sequence (DNA): TGCGCCAGCAGCCAGGGGGTCCGAACGGGAGGAGATACGCAGTATTTT. Its protein is CASSQGVRTGGDTQYF. The chain links TRBV4-3 to TRBJ2-3; 7 bases align to TRBD2. V trimming: 3 bases; J trimming: 5 bases; junction bases outside the gene matches: 11. Germline loops: CDR1 LGHNA, CDR2 YSLEER. The CDR3 covers 16 residues.